These 6 T cell receptor beta chains were all obtained from the same sample, sequenced in a study of Ad26.COV2.S vaccination and SARS-CoV-2 variants. Treatment indicated: about 20 received Ad26.COV2.S at low or high dose, single or two shots; about 5 received placebo; per-sample allocation not given. The samples date from day 63 after the first vaccine or placebo injection. Here immunoSEQ multiplex PCR was the method, and the copy in TCRdb shows in-frame clones only, minus some. The sample carries approximately 480,000 clones, around 90% recorded once. The input for sequencing was peripheral blood, taken in a trial of Ad26.COV2.S vaccine versus placebo. Receptors were obtained from a person between 18 and 60 years old who received the Ad26.COV2.S COVID-19 vaccine or a placebo.

The sample holds one count of this clone. This chain connects TRBV29-1 to TRBJ2-5; 9 bases are a match to TRBD1. The trim removed 1 base at V and 1 base at J, leaving 7 bases unmatched. Looked up from germline, CDR1 is SQVTM and CDR2 is ANQGSEA. The CDR3 is made up of 16 amino acids. CDR3 sequence: CSVEVGNRGRQETQYF. The CDR3 DNA is TGCAGCGTTGAAGTCGGGAACAGGGGGCGCCAAGAGACCCAGTACTTC.

This clone occurred a few times. The V and J genes are TRBV7-9 and TRBJ2-7, with D perhaps matching TRBD1 (6 bases). The CDR3 consists of 13 residues. Germline values: CDR1 SEHNR, CDR2 FQNEAQ (reference sequence). Trimming shortened V by 6 bases and J by 3 bases, and 12 bases separated the two germline ends. CDR3 region: CASSRRTDYEQYF. The CDR3 DNA reads TGTGCCAGCAGTCGTCGGACAGACTACGAGCAGTACTTC.

The genes are TRBV29-1 and TRBJ1-2, with a tentative D call TRBD1 (5 bases). Germline V gene sequence: CDR1 SQVTM, CDR2 ANQGSEA. The CDR3 length is 17 residues. The V end lost 1 base, the J end lost 4 bases, and 22 bases lay between the germline ends. The CDR3 reads CSVEGQAPKGSSYGYTF. DNA of the CDR3: TGCAGCGTTGAAGGGCAGGCGCCAAAGGGGAGTAGCTATGGCTACACCTTC.

The rearrangement links TRBV9 to TRBJ2-5; the D is unclear. Germline CDR1 and CDR2: SGDLS and YYNGEE. The CDR3 is 15 amino acids. V gave up 0 bases and J gave up 2 bases, with 11 bases separating them. CDR3 bases: TGTGCCAGCAGCGTAGCTTCCCAGCAACAAGAGACCCAGTACTTC. It translates to CASSVASQQQETQYF.

This clone was found many times. V gene TRBV27 combines with J gene TRBJ1-2; D gene unclear. The CDR3 is 13 residues long. V was pared by 6 bases and J by 4 bases, with 12 bases between. Germline CDR1 reads MNHEY; CDR2 reads SMNVEV (reference sequence). The CDR3 spells CASSRTESYGYTF. The DNA of the CDR3 is TGTGCCAGCAGCCGGACCGAGAGCTATGGCTACACCTTC.

The chain recombines TRBV19 with TRBJ1-5, with 9 positions matching TRBD1. Germline assignment: CDR1 LNHDA and CDR2 SQIVND (reference sequence). This CDR3 has 16 residues. Trimming cost V 8 bases and J 1 base; bases outside gene matches: 9. The CDR3 bases are TGTGCCAGTGATACCGGGACAGGGATAAGCAATCAGCCCCAGCATTTT. Its translation: CASDTGTGISNQPQHF.